The next 27 T cell receptor beta chains were all read from a single sample in a study of shared clonotypes between healthy human individuals. The table came from immunoSEQ multiplex PCR; TCRdb's copy has only in-frame clones and leaves some out. The sample contains about 490,000 clones, around 73% of which appear only once. The material sequenced was PBMCs. These receptors came from a woman aged 35 to 49 in good health. Some clones in this sample may be carry-over from other donors' samples.

This clone appeared once. This chain links TRBV5-4 with TRBJ2-7; 10 nucleotides line up with TRBD2. CDR1 is SGHNT, CDR2 YYREEE, per germline (reference sequence). This CDR3 contains 18 residues. The junction had 18 bases not matched to a gene; V was cut back by 4 bases and J by 5 bases. The CDR3 here is CASSPPVAGGNGQNEQYF. Here the CDR3 DNA reads TGTGCCAGCAGCCCACCGGTAGCGGGAGGAAACGGACAAAACGAGCAGTACTTC.

The chain has TRBV11-2 and TRBJ2-7; possible D gene TRBD2, 6 bases. The CDR3 contains 13 residues. The V gene's germline CDR1 is SGHAT and CDR2 FQNNGV. Between the trimmed V and J ends, which lost 5 bases and 7 bases, there was a span of 15 bases. DNA for the CDR3: TGTGCCAGCAGCCTTGAGGCGGGGATTGAGCAGTACTTC. This translates into CASSLEAGIEQYF.

The chain uses TRBV7-2 and TRBJ2-7; D is perhaps TRBD2 (6 bases). Trimming removed 1 base from V and 0 bases from J, with 7 bases in between. This CDR3 region has 14 residues. The germline gives CDR1 SGHTA, CDR2 FQGNSA. CDR3 bases: TGTGCCAGCAGCTTAGGCGGGGCCTCCTACGAGCAGTACTTC. Its protein is CASSLGGASYEQYF. Drawing the rest from reference TRBV7-2 and TRBJ2-7, the complete variable domain is GAGVSQSPSNKVTEKGKDVELRCDPISGHTALYWYRQSLGQGLEFLIYFQGNSAPDKSGLPSDRFSAERTGGSVSTLTIQRTQQEDSAVYLCASSLGGASYEQYFGPGTRLTVT.

The chain links TRBV5-1 to TRBJ2-1; TRBD2 matches 10 bases. Losses at the gene ends were 0 bases for V and 6 bases for J; bases not matched to a gene: 6. Germline lookup yields CDR1 SGHRS and CDR2 YFSETQ. The CDR3 extends over 16 amino acids. The CDR3 protein is CASSLGEAGGTNEQFF. The CDR3 region has the DNA TGCGCCAGCAGCTTGGGTGAAGCGGGAGGGACCAATGAGCAGTTCTTC.

V and J are TRBV19 and TRBJ2-1; D might be TRBD2 (6 bases). The CDR3 runs to 14 residues. CDR1 and CDR2 from the germline V gene are LNHDA and SQIVND (reference sequence). Trimming took 7 bases from V and 10 from J, leaving 20 bases between them. CDR3 protein: CASTSSPGEVEQFF. The DNA for the CDR3 is TGTGCCAGTACTTCTTCTCCGGGGGAGGTCGAGCAGTTCTTC.

This chain uses TRBV6-5 with TRBJ1-2; TRBD1 is a possible D gene (6 bases). The CDR3 runs to 14 residues. Trimming took off 0 bases at V and 7 bases at J, with 12 bases between the two ends. Germline V gives CDR1 MNHEY, CDR2 SVGAGI. The CDR3, as DNA: TGTGCCAGCAGTTACTCATCAGGGGTACGTGGCTACACCTTC. Translating it yields CASSYSSGVRGYTF.

The J gene is TRBJ1-5, the V gene TRBV6-1; no definite D call. Trimming removed 2 bases at V and 1 base at J, with 6 bases between. The CDR3 contains 14 residues. CDR1 is MNHNS and CDR2 is SASEGT in the germline V gene. The DNA of the CDR3 is TGTGCCAGCAGTGAATCGATAAGCAATCAGCCCCAGCATTTT. It specifies CASSESISNQPQHF.

V usage is TRBV25-1 and J usage is TRBJ2-3; no clear D gene. Trimming shortened V by 3 bases and J by 8 bases, and 12 bases separated the two germline ends. This CDR3 is built from 13 residues. CDR1 and CDR2 (germline): MGHDK, SYGVNS. The DNA of the CDR3 is TGTGCCAGCAGTGATCTTTCTGGTCGTACGCAGTATTTT. Translation gives CASSDLSGRTQYF. Filled out from reference TRBV25-1 and TRBJ2-3, the complete variable domain reads EADIYQTPRYLVIGTGKKITLECSQTMGHDKMYWYQQDPGMELHLIHYSYGVNSTEKGDLSSESTVSRIRTEHFPLTLESARPSHTSQYLCASSDLSGRTQYFGPGTRLTVL.

The rearrangement links TRBV7-2 to TRBJ1-2; TRBD1 is a possible D gene (5 bases). Trimming stripped 5 bases from V and 3 bases from J, with 19 bases between. The CDR3 runs 16 residues. Germline assignment: CDR1 SGHTA and CDR2 FQGNSA. The CDR3 region is CASSTQPGNRDYGYTF. In nucleotides, the CDR3 is TGTGCCAGCAGCACCCAACCAGGGAATCGGGACTATGGCTACACCTTC.

The V and J genes are TRBV7-9 and TRBJ1-1; D possibly corresponds to TRBD1 (5 bases). The CDR3 contains 16 residues. Trimming removed 5 bases at V and 2 bases at J, with 18 bases between. The germline V gene encodes CDR1 SEHNR and CDR2 FQNEAQ (reference sequence). The CDR3 sequence: CASSPDGVRGNTEAFF. DNA of the CDR3: TGTGCCAGCAGCCCCGACGGAGTTAGGGGAAACACTGAAGCTTTCTTT.

In regard to this clone: The sample contains more than one DNA sequence encoding this CDR3. This rearrangement joins TRBV5-4 to TRBJ2-3, with 7 positions matching TRBD2. The CDR3 has 16 residues. The germline gives CDR1 SGHNT, CDR2 YYREEE (reference sequence). After removal of 1 base from V and 0 bases from J, the junction contained 5 bases not matched to a gene. The CDR3 DNA follows: TGTGCCAGCAGCTTGCGGCTAGCGGCTAGCACAGATACGCAGTATTTT. It yields the protein CASSLRLAASTDTQYF.

V and J are TRBV5-1 and TRBJ1-2, with D perhaps matching TRBD1 (5 bases). V lost 0 bases and J lost 1, with 16 bases in between. Germline values: CDR1 SGHRS, CDR2 YFSETQ. This CDR3 is built from 17 residues. The CDR3 region is CASSLDPDRGSNYGYTF. The CDR3 region has the DNA TGCGCCAGCAGCTTGGACCCAGACAGAGGGAGTAACTATGGCTACACCTTC.

The chain combines TRBV4-1 with TRBJ2-5; 7 nucleotides match TRBD1. Unmatched junction bases numbered 6, after V lost 4 bases and J lost 1 base. Germline V gene sequence: CDR1 MGHRA, CDR2 YSYEKL. The CDR3 totals 15 residues. The CDR3 is CASSRGTVSQETQYF. The CDR3 region has the DNA TGCGCCAGCAGCCGAGGGACAGTGTCCCAAGAGACCCAGTACTTC.

The V call is TRBV7-9, the J call TRBJ1-1; no reliable D call. Germline CDR1 reads SEHNR; CDR2 reads FQNEAQ (reference sequence). The CDR3 runs to 15 residues. V lost 1 base, J lost 1 base, and 10 bases lay in between. This CDR3 is CASSLGAAQNTEAFF. For the CDR3, the DNA is TGTGCCAGCAGCTTAGGGGCGGCCCAGAACACTGAAGCTTTCTTT. The full variable domain, completed using reference TRBV7-9 and TRBJ1-1, is DTGVSQNPRHKITKRGQNVTFRCDPISEHNRLYWYRQTLGQGPEFLTYFQNEAQLEKSRLLSDRFSAERPKGSFSTLEIQRTEQGDSAMYLCASSLGAAQNTEAFFGQGTRLTVV.

In this sample, this clone turned up a few times. V gene TRBV18 combines with J gene TRBJ2-2, with TRBD2 matching over 8 bases. The V gene's germline CDR1 is KGHSH and CDR2 LQKENI. V was clipped by 2 bases and J by 4 bases; unmatched bases: 9. There are 17 residues in the CDR3. The CDR3 bases are TGTGCCAGCTCACCAAGTATTAGCGGGAAGCGCACCGGGGAGCTGTTTTTT. Protein: CASSPSISGKRTGELFF.

This chain uses TRBV28 with TRBJ2-7; no firm D call. CDR3 length: 11 amino acids. Per the germline V gene, CDR1 is MDHEN and CDR2 is SYDVKM. V was pared by 0 bases and J by 5 bases, with 2 bases between. The CDR3 spells CASSLWDEQYF. As DNA, the CDR3 is TGTGCCAGCAGTTTATGGGACGAGCAGTACTTC.

This chain joins TRBV11-2 and TRBJ2-5, with TRBD2 matching over 7 bases. This CDR3 contains 15 residues. V shed 5 bases, J shed 5 bases, and the junction held 11 bases outside the gene matches. The germline V gene encodes CDR1 SGHAT and CDR2 FQNNGV. CDR3 DNA: TGTGCCAGCAGCCGCGCCGCGGGAGCGGGGGAGACCCAGTACTTC. Translating it yields CASSRAAGAGETQYF.

This clone was found a few times. The V gene is TRBV7-2, the J gene TRBJ2-6, with D perhaps matching TRBD1 (6 bases). This CDR3 has 15 amino acids. Germline V CDR1 and CDR2: SGHTA, FQGNSA. Trimming removed 5 bases from V and 4 bases from J, with 12 bases in between. CDR3 nucleotides: TGTGCCAGCAGCCCAGGGGTGCCCGGGGCCAACGTCCTGACTTTC. Translation: CASSPGVPGANVLTF.

The chain couples TRBV6-5 to TRBJ2-5; TRBD1 or TRBD2 may be the D gene (5 bases each). The CDR3 spans 12 residues. Germline V lookup: CDR1 MNHEY, CDR2 SVGAGI. V lost 6 bases to trimming and J lost 5 bases, with 10 bases between them. The CDR3 DNA sequence: TGTGCCAGCAGGGGGGTCTTCGAGACCCAGTACTTC. Translating gives CASRGVFETQYF.

This clone occurred once. CDR3 protein: CASSADRGNEKLFF. The DNA of the CDR3 is TGTGCCAGCAGCGCTGACAGGGGAAATGAAAAACTGTTTTTT. The chain has TRBV2 and TRBJ1-4, with TRBD1 matching 8 bases. V gave up 6 bases and J gave up 5 bases; unmatched junction bases: 5. The CDR3 is 14 residues long. From germline, CDR1 is SNHLY and CDR2 FYNNEI.

This clone is a singleton in its sample. The genes are TRBV4-1 and TRBJ2-3; 8 positions agree with TRBD2. Per germline, CDR1 MGHRA and CDR2 YSYEKL. The CDR3 contains 15 residues. V was clipped by 4 bases and J by 2 bases; unmatched bases: 5. CDR3 nucleotide sequence: TGCGCCAGCAGCCTACGGGAGGGCCCCACAGATACGCAGTATTTT. Translated, it gives CASSLREGPTDTQYF.

This clone was counted a single time. The chain has TRBV2 and TRBJ1-3; perhaps TRBD1 as D (5 bases). Germline V gene sequence: CDR1 SNHLY, CDR2 FYNNEI. V was clipped by 6 bases and J by 0 bases, with 12 bases between them. The CDR3 length is 15 residues. This CDR3 reads CASRADRSSGNTIYF. CDR3 DNA: TGTGCCAGCAGGGCCGACAGATCCTCTGGAAACACCATATATTTT.

The V call is TRBV11-2, the J call TRBJ2-5; 8 bases line up with TRBD2. Germline loops: CDR1 SGHAT, CDR2 FQNNGV. The trim removed 2 bases at V and 2 bases at J, leaving 7 bases unmatched. CDR3 length: 16 amino acids. The CDR3 region is CASSLSGSGAQETQYF. CDR3 DNA sequence: TGTGCCAGCAGCTTATCCGGTAGCGGGGCTCAAGAGACCCAGTACTTC.

The chain couples TRBV5-1 to TRBJ2-7; no clear D. This CDR3 contains 15 residues. V was pared by 0 bases and J by 2 bases, with 12 bases between. CDR1 and CDR2 (germline): SGHRS, YFSETQ. The DNA of the CDR3 is TGCGCCAGCAGCTTGGACACGACACTAACCTACGAGCAGTACTTC. Encoded protein: CASSLDTTLTYEQYF.

This sequence joins TRBV5-1 and TRBJ2-5; D might be TRBD2 (5 bases). The CDR3 is 15 residues long. Germline V gene lookup returns CDR1 SGHRS and CDR2 YFSETQ. V was clipped by 0 bases and J by 4 bases, with 13 bases between them. The CDR3 spells CASSLGADPGETQYF. The CDR3 region has the DNA TGCGCCAGCAGCTTGGGAGCGGACCCCGGAGAGACCCAGTACTTC.

For the CDR3, the DNA is TGTGCCACCGAATCGAGCGGATACACAGATACGCAGTATTTT. This encodes CATESSGYTDTQYF. The chain is built from TRBV15 and TRBJ2-3, with D perhaps matching TRBD2 (5 bases). The germline V and J ends were trimmed by 8 bases and 2 bases, with 14 bases remaining between them. This CDR3 is built from 14 residues. From germline, CDR1 is LNHNV and CDR2 YYDKDF (reference sequence).

Written as DNA, the CDR3 is TGTGCCAGCAGTGTTCAGCGGGAGGGGCACGAGCAGTACTTC. It encodes CASSVQREGHEQYF. The rearrangement joins TRBV2 to TRBJ2-7; 10 bases agree with TRBD2. V was pared by 4 bases and J by 5 bases, with 5 bases of the junction left unmatched. CDR3 length equals 14 residues. Germline V gene data show CDR1 as SNHLY and CDR2 as FYNNEI. Looking up the rest from reference TRBV2 and TRBJ2-7 gives the full variable domain: EPEVTQTPSHQVTQMGQEVILRCVPISNHLYFYWYRQILGQKVEFLVSFYNNEISEKSEIFDDQFSVERPDGSNFTLKIRSTKLEDSAMYFCASSVQREGHEQYFGPGTRLTVT.